Presented here are 15 T cell receptor beta chains from one specimen sequenced in a study of control samples from healthy donors and cancer patients. Method: immunoSEQ multiplex PCR; TCRdb's copy keeps in-frame clones and lacks some. This sample has 75,000 to 100,000 clones; just over 85% occur once, and the top ten carry roughly an eighth. The sample taken for sequencing was blood. These receptors all come from a man under 40 in good health.

The chain's CDR3 is CASNTGAQALNTGELFF. The CDR3 DNA is TGTGCCAGCAATACAGGGGCCCAGGCTTTGAACACCGGGGAGCTGTTTTTT. The chain couples TRBV11-3 to TRBJ2-2; 7 nucleotides align to TRBD1. CDR3 size: 17 residues. Germline V gene sequence: CDR1 SGHNT, CDR2 YENEEA. The trim removed 7 bases at V and 1 base at J, leaving 12 bases unmatched.

This clone was counted between two and nine times. The V and J genes are TRBV4-1 and TRBJ1-3; D not certain. Germline CDR1 reads MGHRA; CDR2 reads YSYEKL. This CDR3 contains 16 residues. Trimming pared 0 bases from V and 1 base from J, leaving 10 bases between. Written as DNA, the CDR3 is TGCGCCAGCAGCCAAGATCTAGGGAGTTCTGGAAACACCATATATTTT. It yields the protein CASSQDLGSSGNTIYF.

This clone appeared once. V and J are TRBV2 and TRBJ2-1, with 11 nucleotides matching TRBD2. CDR3 length equals 18 residues. J gave up 8 bases and V 6 bases, and 18 bases lay outside the gene matches. Germline CDR1 reads SNHLY; CDR2 reads FYNNEI. CDR3 loop: CASSNYYLLAGGKDEQFF. The CDR3 region has the DNA TGTGCCAGCAGCAATTATTACCTCCTAGCGGGAGGAAAGGATGAGCAGTTCTTC.

The chain combines TRBV4-3 with TRBJ1-6; no clear D gene. This CDR3 has 17 amino acids. From germline, CDR1 is LGHNA and CDR2 YSLEER. V shed 2 bases and J shed 5 bases, with 16 bases lying between them. The CDR3 loop is CASSQSIATDNNSPLHF. The CDR3, as DNA: TGCGCCAGCAGCCAATCAATCGCGACGGATAATAATTCACCCCTCCACTTT.

V usage is TRBV5-4 and J usage is TRBJ2-5; 8 bases agree with TRBD1. V lost 0 bases to trimming and J lost 5 bases; unmatched junction nucleotides: 12. The CDR3 runs 17 residues. Germline lookup yields CDR1 SGHNT and CDR2 YYREEE (reference sequence). The CDR3 spells CASSLETGDLRAETQYF. As DNA, the CDR3 is TGTGCCAGCAGCTTGGAGACAGGGGACCTCAGGGCGGAGACCCAGTACTTC.

This chain links TRBV19 with TRBJ1-6; D uncertain. The CDR3 runs 15 residues. Trimming cost V 3 bases and J 5 bases, with 11 bases left between them. Germline-derived CDR1 and CDR2 are LNHDA and SQIVND (reference sequence). The CDR3 DNA reads TGTGCCAGTAGTATTGGTGGCACGAATAATTCACCCCTCCACTTT. Translated: CASSIGGTNNSPLHF.

For the CDR3, the DNA is TGTGCCAGCAGGTTAGCTTCGGACACCGGGGAGCTGTTTTTT. Its protein is CASRLASDTGELFF. The chain recombines TRBV4-2 with TRBJ2-2; no definite D call. V shed 6 bases and J shed 3 bases, with 11 bases lying between them. This CDR3 is built from 14 residues. CDR1 is LGHNA, CDR2 YNFKEQ, per germline.

V is TRBV12-3 or TRBV12-4 and J is TRBJ2-1, with D hard to call. This CDR3 is 11 amino acids long. V shed 3 bases and J shed 7 bases, with 4 bases lying between them. Written as DNA, the CDR3 is TGTGCCAGCAGTTTGGGGAATGAGCAGTTCTTC. This encodes CASSLGNEQFF.

In this sample, this clone turned up a few times. The V and J genes are TRBV19 and TRBJ1-5, with D perhaps TRBD1 (5 bases). The V end lost 0 bases, the J end lost 0 bases, and 9 bases lay between the germline ends. CDR1 and CDR2 (germline): LNHDA, SQIVND (reference sequence). This CDR3 region has 16 residues. For the CDR3, the DNA is TGTGCCAGTAGTATAGAGGCAGGGAATAGCAATCAGCCCCAGCATTTT. This translates into CASSIEAGNSNQPQHF.

The chain uses TRBV4-2 and TRBJ2-7; no clear D. Germline assignment: CDR1 LGHNA and CDR2 YNFKEQ. This CDR3 comprises 13 residues. V lost 2 bases to trimming and J lost 2 bases, with 7 bases between them. The CDR3 DNA reads as TGTGCCAGCAGCCAAATTCTCCCCTACGAGCAGTACTTC. Amino acids: CASSQILPYEQYF.

This clone appeared a single time. The chain has TRBV27 and TRBJ1-1; 9 nucleotides align to TRBD1. Per germline, CDR1 MNHEY and CDR2 SMNVEV (reference sequence). Trimming cost V 4 bases and J 4 bases; bases outside gene matches: 4. The CDR3 has 14 amino acids. CDR3 loop: CASSSGTGTTEAFF. For the CDR3, the DNA is TGTGCCAGCAGTTCCGGGACAGGGACCACTGAAGCTTTCTTT.

The sample holds one count of this clone. The chain links TRBV11-3 to TRBJ2-2; D uncertain. CDR1 SGHNT and CDR2 YENEEA come from the germline V gene. The CDR3 runs to 16 residues. The V end lost 3 bases, the J end lost 4 bases, and 15 bases lay between the germline ends. CDR3 coding DNA: TGTGCCAGCAGCTTCCACGCTTTCTCGGTCACCGGGGAGCTGTTTTTT. Translation gives CASSFHAFSVTGELFF.

The chain joins TRBV5-4 to TRBJ2-6; possibly TRBD1 for D (5 bases). The germline gives CDR1 SGHNT, CDR2 YYREEE (reference sequence). V lost 4 bases and J 4 bases, leaving 15 bases between the germline ends. This CDR3 is built from 16 residues. As DNA, the CDR3 is TGTGCCAGCAGCATGGGTCCAAGGACAGGGGCCAACGTCCTGACTTTC. Translating gives CASSMGPRTGANVLTF. Based on the CDR3 plus reference TRBV5-4 and TRBJ2-6, the full variable domain is ETGVTQSPTHLIKTRGQQVTLRCSSQSGHNTVSWYQQALGQGPQFIFQYYREEENGRGNFPPRFSGLQFPNYSSELNVNALELDDSALYLCASSMGPRTGANVLTFGAGSRLTVL.

As to this clone: The sample contains more than one DNA sequence encoding this CDR3. DNA for the CDR3: TGTGCCAGCAGCCCAACAGTATCGGGGGCCAACGTCCTGACTTTC. It codes for CASSPTVSGANVLTF. This rearrangement joins TRBV7-3 to TRBJ2-6; no firm D call. This CDR3 comprises 15 residues. Germline V gene data show CDR1 as SGHTA and CDR2 as FQGTGA. Between the trimmed V and J ends, which lost 5 bases and 4 bases, there was a span of 12 bases.

The chain is built from TRBV7-3 and TRBJ2-5; 7 bases agree with TRBD2. V was clipped by 5 bases and J by 0 bases; unmatched bases: 6. CDR1 is SGHTA, CDR2 FQGTGA, per germline. The CDR3 runs to 15 residues. The CDR3 loop is CASSPPGLDQETQYF. In DNA form, the CDR3 reads TGTGCCAGCAGCCCGCCAGGACTAGACCAAGAGACCCAGTACTTC.